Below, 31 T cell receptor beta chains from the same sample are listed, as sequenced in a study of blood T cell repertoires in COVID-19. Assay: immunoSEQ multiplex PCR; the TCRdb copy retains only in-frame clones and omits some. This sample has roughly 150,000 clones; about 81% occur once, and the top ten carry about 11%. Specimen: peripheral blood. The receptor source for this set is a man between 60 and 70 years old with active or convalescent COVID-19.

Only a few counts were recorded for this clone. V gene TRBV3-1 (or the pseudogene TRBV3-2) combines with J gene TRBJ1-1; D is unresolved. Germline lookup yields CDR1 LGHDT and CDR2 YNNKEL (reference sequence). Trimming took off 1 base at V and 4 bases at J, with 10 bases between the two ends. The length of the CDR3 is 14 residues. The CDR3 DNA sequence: TGTGCCAGCAGCCAAGGAACGAGGAGCACTGAAGCTTTCTTT. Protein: CASSQGTRSTEAFF.

CDR3 nucleotide sequence: TGTGCCAGCAGTCCGGACAGGAGTCAGCCCCAGCATTTT. This translates into CASSPDRSQPQHF. The chain uses TRBV2 and TRBJ1-5, with 7 nucleotides matching TRBD1. V gave up 5 bases and J gave up 6 bases; unmatched junction bases: 4. This CDR3 spans 13 amino acids. The germline gives CDR1 SNHLY, CDR2 FYNNEI.

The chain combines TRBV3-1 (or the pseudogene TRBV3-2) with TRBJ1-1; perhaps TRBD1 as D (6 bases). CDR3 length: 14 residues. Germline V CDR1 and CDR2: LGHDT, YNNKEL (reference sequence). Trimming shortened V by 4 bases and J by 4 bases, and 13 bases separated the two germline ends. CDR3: CASSPLGGGTEAFF. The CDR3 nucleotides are TGTGCCAGCAGCCCCCTGGGAGGGGGCACTGAAGCTTTCTTT.

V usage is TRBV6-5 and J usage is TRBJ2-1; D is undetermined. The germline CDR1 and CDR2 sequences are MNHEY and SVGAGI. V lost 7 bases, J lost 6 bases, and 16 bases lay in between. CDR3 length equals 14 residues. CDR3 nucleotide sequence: TGTGCCAGCACCGAGGAAGTATTGGGCAATGAGCAGTTCTTC. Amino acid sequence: CASTEEVLGNEQFF.

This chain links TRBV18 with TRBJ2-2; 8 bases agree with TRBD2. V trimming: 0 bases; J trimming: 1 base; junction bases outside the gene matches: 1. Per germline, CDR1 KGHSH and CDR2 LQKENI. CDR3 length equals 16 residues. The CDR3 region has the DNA TGTGCCAGCTCACCACCCGGGAGGGGGAACACCGGGGAGCTGTTTTTT. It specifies CASSPPGRGNTGELFF.

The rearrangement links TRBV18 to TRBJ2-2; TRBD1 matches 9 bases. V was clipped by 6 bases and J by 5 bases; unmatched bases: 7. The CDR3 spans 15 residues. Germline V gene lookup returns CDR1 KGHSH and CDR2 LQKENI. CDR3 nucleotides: TGTGCCAGCTCCCCTGGACAGGGGTCGACCGGGGAGCTGTTTTTT. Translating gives CASSPGQGSTGELFF.

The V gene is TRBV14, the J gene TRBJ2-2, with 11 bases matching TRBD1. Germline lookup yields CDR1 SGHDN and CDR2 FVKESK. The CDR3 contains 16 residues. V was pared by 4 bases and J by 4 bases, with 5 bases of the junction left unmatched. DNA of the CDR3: TGTGCCAGCAGCCCAGGACAGGGGGCGATCACCGGGGAGCTGTTTTTT. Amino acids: CASSPGQGAITGELFF.

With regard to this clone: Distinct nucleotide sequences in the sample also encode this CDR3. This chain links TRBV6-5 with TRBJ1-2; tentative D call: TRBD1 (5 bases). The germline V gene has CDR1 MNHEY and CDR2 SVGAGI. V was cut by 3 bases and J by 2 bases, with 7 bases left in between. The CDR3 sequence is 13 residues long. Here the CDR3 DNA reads TGTGCCAGCAGTTATGGGGGGAACTATGGCTACACCTTC. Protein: CASSYGGNYGYTF.

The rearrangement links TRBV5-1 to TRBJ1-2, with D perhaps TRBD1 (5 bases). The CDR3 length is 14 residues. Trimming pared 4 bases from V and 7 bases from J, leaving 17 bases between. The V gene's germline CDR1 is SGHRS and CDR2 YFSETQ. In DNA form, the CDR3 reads TGCGCCAGCAGCATCGGTGGGGCCGGGAGTGGCTACACCTTC. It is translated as CASSIGGAGSGYTF.

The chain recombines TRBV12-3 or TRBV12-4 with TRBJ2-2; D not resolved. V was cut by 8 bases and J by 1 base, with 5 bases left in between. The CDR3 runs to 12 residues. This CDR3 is CASGGNTGELFF. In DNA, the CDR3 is TGTGCCAGCGGCGGGAACACCGGGGAGCTGTTTTTT.

CDR3 sequence: CATLRDRVNNEQFF. The CDR3 DNA sequence: TGTGCCACTCTGAGGGACAGGGTCAACAATGAGCAGTTCTTC. The chain carries TRBV19 and TRBJ2-1; 9 positions agree with TRBD1. The CDR3 has 14 residues. The junction had 9 bases not matched to a gene; V was cut back by 10 bases and J by 5 bases. Germline V gives CDR1 LNHDA, CDR2 SQIVND (reference sequence). Full variable domain (remainder filled in from reference TRBV19 and TRBJ2-1): DGGITQSPKYLFRKEGQNVTLSCEQNLNHDAMYWYRQDPGQGLRLIYYSQIVNDFQKGDIAEGYSVSREKKESFPLTVTSAQKNPTAFYLCATLRDRVNNEQFFGPGTRLTVL.

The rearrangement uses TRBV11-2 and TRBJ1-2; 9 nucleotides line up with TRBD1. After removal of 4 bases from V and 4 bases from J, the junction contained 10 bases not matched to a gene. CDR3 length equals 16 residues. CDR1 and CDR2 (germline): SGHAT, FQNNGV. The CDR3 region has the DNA TGTGCCAGCAGCTCGGTAAACAGGGGGCTAGGCTATGGCTACACCTTC. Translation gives CASSSVNRGLGYGYTF.

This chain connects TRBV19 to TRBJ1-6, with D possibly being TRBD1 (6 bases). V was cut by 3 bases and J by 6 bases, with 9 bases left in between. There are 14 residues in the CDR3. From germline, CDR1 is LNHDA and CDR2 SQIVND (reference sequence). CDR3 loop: CASSIRGANSPLHF. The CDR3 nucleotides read TGTGCCAGTAGTATCCGGGGGGCTAATTCACCCCTCCACTTT.

CDR3 nucleotides: TGTGCCAGCAGTGAAGCGCACAGCGGAAACACCATATATTTT. It is translated as CASSEAHSGNTIYF. The rearrangement joins TRBV6-1 to TRBJ1-3, with D uncertain. Trimming removed 0 bases from V and 4 bases from J, with 7 bases in between. The length of the CDR3 is 14 residues. Germline CDR1 MNHNS, CDR2 SASEGT.

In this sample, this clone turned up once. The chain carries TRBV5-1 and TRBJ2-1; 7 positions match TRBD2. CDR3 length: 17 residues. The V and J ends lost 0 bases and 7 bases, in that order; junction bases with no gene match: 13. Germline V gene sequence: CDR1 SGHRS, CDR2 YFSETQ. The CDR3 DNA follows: TGCGCCAGCAGCTTGGGAAACGTGGCGGGGGTCTCGAATGAGCAGTTCTTC. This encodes CASSLGNVAGVSNEQFF. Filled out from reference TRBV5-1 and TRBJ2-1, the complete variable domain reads KAGVTQTPRYLIKTRGQQVTLSCSPISGHRSVSWYQQTPGQGLQFLFEYFSETQRNKGNFPGRFSGRQFSNSRSEMNVSTLELGDSALYLCASSLGNVAGVSNEQFFGPGTRLTVL.

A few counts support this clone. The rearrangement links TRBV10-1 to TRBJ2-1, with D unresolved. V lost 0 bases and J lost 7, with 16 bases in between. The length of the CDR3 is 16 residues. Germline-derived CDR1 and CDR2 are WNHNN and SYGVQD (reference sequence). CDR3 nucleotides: TGCGCCAGCAGTGAGTCCAGTAGCTTCGTTCTTAATGAGCAGTTCTTC. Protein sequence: CASSESSSFVLNEQFF.

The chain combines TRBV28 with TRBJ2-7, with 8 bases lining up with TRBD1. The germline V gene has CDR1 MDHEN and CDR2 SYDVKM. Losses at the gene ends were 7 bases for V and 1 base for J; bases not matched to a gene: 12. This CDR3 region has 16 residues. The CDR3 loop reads CASTTSGTGVSYEQYF. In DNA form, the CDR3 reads TGTGCCAGCACCACATCGGGGACAGGCGTTTCCTACGAGCAGTACTTC.

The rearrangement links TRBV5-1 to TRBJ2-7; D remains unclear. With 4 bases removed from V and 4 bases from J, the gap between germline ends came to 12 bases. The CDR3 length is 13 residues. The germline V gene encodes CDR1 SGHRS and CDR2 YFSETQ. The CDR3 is CASSAGVAYEQYF. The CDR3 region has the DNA TGCGCCAGCAGCGCCGGAGTGGCGTACGAGCAGTACTTC.

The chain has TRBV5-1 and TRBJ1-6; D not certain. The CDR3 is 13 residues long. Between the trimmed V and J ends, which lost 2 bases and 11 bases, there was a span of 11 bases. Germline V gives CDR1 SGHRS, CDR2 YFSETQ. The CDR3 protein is CASSLGRSPPLHF. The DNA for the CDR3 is TGCGCCAGCAGCTTAGGCAGGTCGCCACCCCTCCACTTT.

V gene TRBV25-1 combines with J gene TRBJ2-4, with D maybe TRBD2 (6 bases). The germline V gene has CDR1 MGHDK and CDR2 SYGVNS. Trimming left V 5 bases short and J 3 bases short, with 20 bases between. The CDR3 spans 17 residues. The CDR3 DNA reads TGTGCCAGCAGTTCAATGTGGGGGGACGTTGGCAAAAACATTCAGTACTTC. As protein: CASSSMWGDVGKNIQYF.

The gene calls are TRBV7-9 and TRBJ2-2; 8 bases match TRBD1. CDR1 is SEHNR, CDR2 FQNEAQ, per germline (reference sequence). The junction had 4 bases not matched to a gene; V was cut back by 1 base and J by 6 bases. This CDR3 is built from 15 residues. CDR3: CASSLDRGSAGELFF. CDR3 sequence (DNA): TGTGCCAGCAGCTTAGACAGGGGGTCCGCCGGGGAGCTGTTTTTT.

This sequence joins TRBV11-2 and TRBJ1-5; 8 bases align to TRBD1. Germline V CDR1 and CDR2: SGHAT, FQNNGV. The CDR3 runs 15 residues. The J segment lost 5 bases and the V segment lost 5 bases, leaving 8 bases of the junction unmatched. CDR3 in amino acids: CASSVDRDSYQPQHF. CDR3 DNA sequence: TGTGCCAGCAGCGTGGACAGGGACAGTTATCAGCCCCAGCATTTT.

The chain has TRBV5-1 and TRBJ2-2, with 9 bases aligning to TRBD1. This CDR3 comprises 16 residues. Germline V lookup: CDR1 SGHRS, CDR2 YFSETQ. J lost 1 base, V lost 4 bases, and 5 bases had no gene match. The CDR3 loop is CASSPGTGWNTGELFF. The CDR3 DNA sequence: TGCGCCAGCAGCCCTGGGACAGGGTGGAACACCGGGGAGCTGTTTTTT.

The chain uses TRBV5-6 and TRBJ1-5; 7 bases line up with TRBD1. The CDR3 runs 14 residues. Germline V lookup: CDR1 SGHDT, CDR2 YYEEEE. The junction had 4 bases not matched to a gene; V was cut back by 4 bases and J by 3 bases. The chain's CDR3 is CASSQDRSNQPQHF. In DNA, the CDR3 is TGTGCCAGCAGCCAGGACAGGTCCAATCAGCCCCAGCATTTT.

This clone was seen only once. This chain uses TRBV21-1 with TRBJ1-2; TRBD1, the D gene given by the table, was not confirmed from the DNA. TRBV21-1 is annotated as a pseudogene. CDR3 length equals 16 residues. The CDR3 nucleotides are TGTGCCAGCAGCAAAACCCAGGCGTCTTTAGTCTATGGCTACACCTTC. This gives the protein CASSKTQASLVYGYTF.

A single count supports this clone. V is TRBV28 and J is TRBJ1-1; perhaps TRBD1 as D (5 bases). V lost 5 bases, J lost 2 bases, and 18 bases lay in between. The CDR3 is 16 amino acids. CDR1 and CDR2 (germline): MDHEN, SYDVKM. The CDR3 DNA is TGTGCCAGCAGTGGACCCTCTCTTGACAGAAACACTGAAGCTTTCTTT. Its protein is CASSGPSLDRNTEAFF.

CDR3 in amino acids: CASSPGTGVPYEQYF. CDR3 in DNA: TGTGCCAGCTCACCCGGGACAGGGGTCCCCTACGAGCAGTACTTC. The J gene is TRBJ2-7, the V gene TRBV18; 10 bases fit TRBD1. V lost 3 bases, J lost 2 bases, and 4 bases stayed unmatched. CDR1 is KGHSH, CDR2 LQKENI, per germline. This CDR3 is built from 15 residues.

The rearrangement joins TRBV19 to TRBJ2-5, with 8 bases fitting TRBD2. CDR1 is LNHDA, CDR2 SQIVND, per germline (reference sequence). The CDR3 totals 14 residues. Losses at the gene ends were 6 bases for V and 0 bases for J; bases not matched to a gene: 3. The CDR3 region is CASRTSGNQETQYF. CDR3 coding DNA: TGTGCCAGTAGAACTAGCGGAAACCAAGAGACCCAGTACTTC. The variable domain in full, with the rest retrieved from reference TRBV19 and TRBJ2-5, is DGGITQSPKYLFRKEGQNVTLSCEQNLNHDAMYWYRQDPGQGLRLIYYSQIVNDFQKGDIAEGYSVSREKKESFPLTVTSAQKNPTAFYLCASRTSGNQETQYFGPGTRLLVL.

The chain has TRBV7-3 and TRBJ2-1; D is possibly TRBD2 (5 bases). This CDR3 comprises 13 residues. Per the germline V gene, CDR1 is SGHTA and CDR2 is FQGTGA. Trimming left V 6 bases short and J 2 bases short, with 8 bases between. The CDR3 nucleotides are TGTGCCAGCAGTGACGGGGCCTACAATGAGCAGTTCTTC. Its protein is CASSDGAYNEQFF.

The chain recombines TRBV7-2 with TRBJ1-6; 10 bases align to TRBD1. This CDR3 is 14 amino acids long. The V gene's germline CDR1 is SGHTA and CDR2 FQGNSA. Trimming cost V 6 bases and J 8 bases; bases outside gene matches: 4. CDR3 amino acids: CASRRDRGDSPLHF. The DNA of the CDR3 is TGTGCCAGCAGAAGGGACAGGGGTGATTCACCCCTCCACTTT.

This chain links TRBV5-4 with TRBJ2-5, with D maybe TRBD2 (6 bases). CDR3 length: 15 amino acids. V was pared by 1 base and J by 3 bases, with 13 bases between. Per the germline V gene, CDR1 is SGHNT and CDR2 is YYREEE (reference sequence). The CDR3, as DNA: TGTGCCAGCAGCTTGCTTATGGGAGGTAAAGAGACCCAGTACTTC. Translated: CASSLLMGGKETQYF.